The clone carrying this T cell receptor beta chain was recorded only once. Its antigen is undetermined. The sample is drawn from a study of cytomegalovirus exposure and HLA in healthy donors. General study findings and limits: In a later analysis, a missense DCLRE1C variant was linked to TCR beta V- and J-gene trimming. Prediction of most subjects' HLA-A and HLA-B alleles by TCR beta sequences was reportedly accurate. Association with HLA alleles at 0.05 false discovery rate was found for 17,000 or so TCR beta sequences in a later analysis.

This PCR relied on a set of 60 Vbeta primers and 13 Jbeta primers. Sequenced by immunoSEQ multiplex PCR; TCRdb stores in-frame clones only, minus some. The repertoire has approximately 180,000 clones, about 80% of them found once; the top ten carry around 1%. V was clipped by 4 bases and J by 4 bases, with 18 bases between them. The CDR3 sequence is 16 residues long. Germline V CDR1 and CDR2: SGHVS, FQNEAQ. The chain uses TRBV7-8 and TRBJ2-3; a weak D match, TRBD2 (6 bases). The receptor was derived from a woman aged 40 to 50 in good health and CMV-seronegative. Sample: PBMCs. CDR3 nucleotide sequence: TGTGCCAGCAGCTGGAAAGGCGGGATAGCCCCAGATACGCAGTATTTT. Translation: CASSWKGGIAPDTQYF.